The 5 T cell receptor beta chains listed next were all sequenced from one sample in a study of blood T cells in healthy people across ages. Primed by a sample-barcoded 5' primer and a J-beta primer mix, a second PCR proceeded for 7 to 11 cycles. TCRdb analysed the 5' RACE reads with MiXCR anew, one entry per CDR3 protein. This table holds some 760,000 distinct CDR3 sequences, roughly 25% found once. Separately, the same data were catalogued under a study of T cells of mothers and their children.

Sequenced sample: blood. The receptors were sampled from a boy younger than 18 in good health.

The CDR3 sequence is CASSLYRDHSTDTQYF. CDR3 DNA: TGTGCCAGCAGCTTATATCGGGACCATAGCACAGATACGCAGTATTTT. V usage is TRBV7-9 and J usage is TRBJ2-3; D tentatively fits TRBD1 or TRBD2 (5 bases each). CDR1 is SEHNR and CDR2 is FQNEAQ in the germline V gene (reference sequence). V lost 2 bases to trimming and J lost 0 bases, with 12 bases between them. The CDR3 is 16 amino acids. Variable domain in full (rest from reference TRBV7-9 and TRBJ2-3): DTGVSQNPRHKITKRGQNVTFRCDPISEHNRLYWYRQTLGQGPEFLTYFQNEAQLEKSRLLSDRFSAERPKGSFSTLEIQRTEQGDSAMYLCASSLYRDHSTDTQYFGPGTRLTVL.

The chain couples TRBV9 to TRBJ2-6, with unresolved D. Germline CDR1 and CDR2: SGDLS and YYNGEE. The CDR3 extends over 17 amino acids. Trimming stripped 0 bases from V and 0 bases from J, with 10 bases between. This chain's CDR3 is CASSVEVHSSGANVLTF. DNA of the CDR3: TGTGCCAGCAGCGTAGAGGTTCACAGCTCTGGGGCCAACGTCCTGACTTTC.

This clonotype showed up just a few times. CDR3 amino acids: CASSVETSGGETQYF. CDR3 DNA: TGTGCCAGCAGCGTTGAGACTAGCGGGGGAGAGACCCAGTACTTC. The V call is TRBV9, the J call TRBJ2-5; TRBD2 matches 12 bases. Germline V CDR1 and CDR2: SGDLS, YYNGEE. V lost 2 bases and J lost 4; bases outside the gene matches: 3. This CDR3 is built from 15 residues.

There are a few counts of this clonotype. The chain employs TRBV5-1 and TRBJ2-3; 9 bases are shared with TRBD2. The V gene's germline CDR1 is SGHRS and CDR2 YFSETQ. The V and J ends lost 4 bases and 0 bases, in that order; junction bases with no gene match: 12. The length of the CDR3 is 18 residues. The CDR3 DNA sequence: TGCGCCAGCAGCAGGCTAGCGGGATGGGAACGGAGCACAGATACGCAGTATTTT. It translates to CASSRLAGWERSTDTQYF.

As regards this clonotype: One end of the junction does not line up with germline, which may come from a read error. V is TRBV3-1 and J is TRBJ2-3; D is perhaps TRBD2 (6 bases). The CDR3 is made up of 13 amino acids. Germline loops: CDR1 LGHDT, CDR2 YNNKEL (reference sequence). The CDR3 reads CVSSQWEVDTQYF. As DNA, the CDR3 is TGTGTCAGCAGCCAATGGGAGGTAGATACGCAGTATTTT.